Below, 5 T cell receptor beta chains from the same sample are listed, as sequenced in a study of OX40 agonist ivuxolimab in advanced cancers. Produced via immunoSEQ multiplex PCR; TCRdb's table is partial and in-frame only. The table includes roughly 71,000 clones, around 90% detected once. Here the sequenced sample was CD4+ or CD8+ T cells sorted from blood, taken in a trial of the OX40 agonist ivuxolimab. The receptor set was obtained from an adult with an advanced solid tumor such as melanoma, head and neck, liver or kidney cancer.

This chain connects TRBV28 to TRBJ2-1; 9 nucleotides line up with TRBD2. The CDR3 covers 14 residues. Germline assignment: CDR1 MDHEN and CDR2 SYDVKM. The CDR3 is CAEGEREDYNEQFF. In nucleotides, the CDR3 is TGTGCTGAGGGCGAGCGGGAGGACTACAATGAGCAGTTCTTC.

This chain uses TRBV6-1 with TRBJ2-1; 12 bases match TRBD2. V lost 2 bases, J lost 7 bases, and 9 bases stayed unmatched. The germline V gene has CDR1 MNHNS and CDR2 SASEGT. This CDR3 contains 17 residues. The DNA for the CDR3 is TGTGCCAGCAGTGAAAGTTCTAGCGGGAGGGTTAAGAATGAGCAGTTCTTC. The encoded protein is CASSESSSGRVKNEQFF.

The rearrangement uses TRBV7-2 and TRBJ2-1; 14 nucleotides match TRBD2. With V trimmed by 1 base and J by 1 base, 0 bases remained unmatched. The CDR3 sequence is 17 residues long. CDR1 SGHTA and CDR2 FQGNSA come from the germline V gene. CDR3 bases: TGTGCCAGCAGCTTAGGACTAGCGGGAGGGTCCTACAATGAGCAGTTCTTC. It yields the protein CASSLGLAGGSYNEQFF.

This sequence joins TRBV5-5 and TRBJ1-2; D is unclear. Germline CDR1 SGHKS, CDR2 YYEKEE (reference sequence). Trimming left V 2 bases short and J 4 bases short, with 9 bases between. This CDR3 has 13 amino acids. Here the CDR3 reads CASSLKGIYGYTF. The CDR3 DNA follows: TGTGCCAGCAGCTTAAAAGGGATCTATGGCTACACCTTC.

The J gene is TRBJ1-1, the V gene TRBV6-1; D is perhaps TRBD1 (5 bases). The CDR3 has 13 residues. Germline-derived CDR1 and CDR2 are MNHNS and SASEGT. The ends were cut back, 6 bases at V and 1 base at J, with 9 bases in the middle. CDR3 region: CASRGEWNTEAFF. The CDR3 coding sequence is TGTGCCAGCAGGGGGGAGTGGAACACTGAAGCTTTCTTT.